This TCR beta chain is drawn from a study of T cells in Graves' hyperthyroidism and ophthalmopathy. Amplification targeted TCR beta CDR3 regions from RNA transcripts. TCR CDR3 underwent first-round RT-PCR with the HTBI primer set. A single record per CDR3 protein comes from TCRdb applying MiXCR to the multiplex PCR reads. Among approximately 370,000 distinct CDR3 sequences listed, 15% were seen once. V lost 0 bases, J lost 4 bases, and 9 bases lay in between. This CDR3 is 14 amino acids long. Germline CDR1 and CDR2: SGHRS and YFSETQ. Hyperthyroidism had been newly diagnosed in patients aged 18 to 65, and its duration was under 2 months. Clinicians diagnosed patients from clinical symptoms, serum thyroxine and TRAb, thyroid ultrasound and orbital computed tomography. Source material for PBMCs was less than 12 ml fresh peripheral blood.

This chain joins TRBV5-1 and TRBJ2-3; the D is unclear. The sample comprised blood. This sequence originates from a woman in her 30s with Graves' hyperthyroidism. CDR3 sequence reads: CASSLEASSDTQYF. In DNA, the CDR3 is TGCGCCAGCAGCTTGGAGGCTAGTTCAGATACGCAGTATTTT.